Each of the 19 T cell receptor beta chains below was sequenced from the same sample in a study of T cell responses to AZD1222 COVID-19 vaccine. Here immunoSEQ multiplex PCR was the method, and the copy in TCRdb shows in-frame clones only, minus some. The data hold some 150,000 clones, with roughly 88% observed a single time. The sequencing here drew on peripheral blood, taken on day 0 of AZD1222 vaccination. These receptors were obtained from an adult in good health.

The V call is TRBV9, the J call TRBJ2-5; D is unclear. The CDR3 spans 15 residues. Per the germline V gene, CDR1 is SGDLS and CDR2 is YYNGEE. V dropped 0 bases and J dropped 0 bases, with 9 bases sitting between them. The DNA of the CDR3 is TGTGCCAGCAGCGTAGAGTTACGGTACCAAGAGACCCAGTACTTC. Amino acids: CASSVELRYQETQYF. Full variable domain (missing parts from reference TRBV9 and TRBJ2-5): DSGVTQTPKHLITATGQRVTLRCSPRSGDLSVYWYQQSLDQGLQFLIQYYNGEERAKGNILERFSAQQFPDLHSELNLSSLELGDSALYFCASSVELRYQETQYFGPGTRLLVL.

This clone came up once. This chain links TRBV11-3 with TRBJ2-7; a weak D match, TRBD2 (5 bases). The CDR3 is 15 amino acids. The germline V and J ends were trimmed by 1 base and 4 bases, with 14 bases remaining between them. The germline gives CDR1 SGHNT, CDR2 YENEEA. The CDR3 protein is CASSLVTGPGYEQYF. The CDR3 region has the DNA TGTGCCAGCAGCTTAGTCACGGGCCCGGGGTACGAGCAGTACTTC.

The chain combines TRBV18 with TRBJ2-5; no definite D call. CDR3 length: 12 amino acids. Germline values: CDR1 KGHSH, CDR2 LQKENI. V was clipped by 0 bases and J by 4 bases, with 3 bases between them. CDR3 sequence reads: CASSPPAETQYF. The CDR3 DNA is TGTGCCAGCTCACCACCAGCAGAGACCCAGTACTTC.

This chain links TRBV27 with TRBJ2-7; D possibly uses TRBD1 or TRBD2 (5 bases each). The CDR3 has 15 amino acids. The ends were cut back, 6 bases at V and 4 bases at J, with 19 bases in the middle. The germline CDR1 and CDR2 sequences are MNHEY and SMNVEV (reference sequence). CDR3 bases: TGTGCCAGCAGACTACGCCGGGACGGAGGATACGAGCAGTACTTC. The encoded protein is CASRLRRDGGYEQYF.

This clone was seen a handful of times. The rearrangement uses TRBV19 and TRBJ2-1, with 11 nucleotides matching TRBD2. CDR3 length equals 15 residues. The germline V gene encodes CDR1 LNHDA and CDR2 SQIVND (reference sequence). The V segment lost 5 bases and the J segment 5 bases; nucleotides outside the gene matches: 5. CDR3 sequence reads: CASSQGLAAHNEQFF. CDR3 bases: TGTGCCAGTAGTCAGGGACTAGCGGCTCACAATGAGCAGTTCTTC.

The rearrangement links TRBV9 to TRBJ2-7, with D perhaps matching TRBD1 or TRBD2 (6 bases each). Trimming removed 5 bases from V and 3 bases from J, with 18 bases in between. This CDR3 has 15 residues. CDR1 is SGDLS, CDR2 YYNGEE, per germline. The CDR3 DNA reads TGTGCCAGCAGTGGAGGGGACACGGCAATCTACGAGCAGTACTTC. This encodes CASSGGDTAIYEQYF.

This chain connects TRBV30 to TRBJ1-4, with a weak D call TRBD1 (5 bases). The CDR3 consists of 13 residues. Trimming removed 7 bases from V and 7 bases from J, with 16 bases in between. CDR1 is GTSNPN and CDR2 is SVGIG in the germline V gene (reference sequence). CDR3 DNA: TGTGCCTCCCACCGGGGGGTAAGTGAAAAACTGTTTTTT. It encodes CASHRGVSEKLFF.

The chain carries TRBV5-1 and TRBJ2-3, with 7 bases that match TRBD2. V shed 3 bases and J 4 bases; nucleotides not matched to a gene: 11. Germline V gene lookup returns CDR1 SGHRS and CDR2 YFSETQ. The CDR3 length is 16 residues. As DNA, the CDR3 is TGCGCCAGCAGCTCGGGGAGGGGCTCAGGCTCAGATACGCAGTATTTT. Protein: CASSSGRGSGSDTQYF.

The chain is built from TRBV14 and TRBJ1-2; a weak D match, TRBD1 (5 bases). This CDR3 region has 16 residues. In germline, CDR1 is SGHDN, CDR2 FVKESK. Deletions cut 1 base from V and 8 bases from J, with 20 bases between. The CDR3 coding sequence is TGTGCCAGCAGCCAAGTAAACCCGTTTGACAGCGGGGGCTACACCTTC. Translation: CASSQVNPFDSGGYTF.

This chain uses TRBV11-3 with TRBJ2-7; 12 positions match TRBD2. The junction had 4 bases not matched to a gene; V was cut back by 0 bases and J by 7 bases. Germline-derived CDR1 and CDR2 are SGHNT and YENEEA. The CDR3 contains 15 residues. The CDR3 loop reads CASSLDRTSGEEQYF. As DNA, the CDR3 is TGTGCCAGCAGCTTAGATCGGACTAGCGGGGAAGAGCAGTACTTC.

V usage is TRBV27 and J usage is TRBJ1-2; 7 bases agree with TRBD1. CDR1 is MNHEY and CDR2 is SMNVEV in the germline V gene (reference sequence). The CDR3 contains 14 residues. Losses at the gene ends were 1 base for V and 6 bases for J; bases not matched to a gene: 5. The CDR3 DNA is TGTGCCAGCAGTTTATTGGGACAGTTAGATGGCTACACCTTC. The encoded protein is CASSLLGQLDGYTF.

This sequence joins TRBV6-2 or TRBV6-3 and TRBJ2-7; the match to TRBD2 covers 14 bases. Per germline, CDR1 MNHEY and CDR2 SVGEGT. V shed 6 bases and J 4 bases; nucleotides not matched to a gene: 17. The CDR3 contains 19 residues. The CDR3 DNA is TGTGCCAGCAGCTCCAGGGGACTAGCGGGAGTCGGGAAAGATTACGAGCAGTACTTC. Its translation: CASSSRGLAGVGKDYEQYF.

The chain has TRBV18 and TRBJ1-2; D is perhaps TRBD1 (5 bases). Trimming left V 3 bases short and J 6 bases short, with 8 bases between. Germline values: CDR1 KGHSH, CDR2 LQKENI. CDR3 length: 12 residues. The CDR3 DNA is TGTGCCAGCTCACCGGTAGGGGATGGCTACACCTTC. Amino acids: CASSPVGDGYTF.

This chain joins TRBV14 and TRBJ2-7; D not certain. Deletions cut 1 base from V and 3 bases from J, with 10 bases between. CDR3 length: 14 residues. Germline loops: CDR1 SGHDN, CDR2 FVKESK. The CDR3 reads CASSQAGPYYEQYF. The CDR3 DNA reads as TGTGCCAGCAGCCAAGCCGGGCCTTACTACGAGCAGTACTTC.

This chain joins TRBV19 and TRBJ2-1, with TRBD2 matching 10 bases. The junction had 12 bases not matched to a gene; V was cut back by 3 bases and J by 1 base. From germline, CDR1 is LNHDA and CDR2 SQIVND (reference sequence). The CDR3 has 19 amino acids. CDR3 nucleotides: TGTGCCAGTAGTATGGGTCCCCGTAGCGGGAGGCCTTCCTACAATGAGCAGTTCTTC. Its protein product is CASSMGPRSGRPSYNEQFF.

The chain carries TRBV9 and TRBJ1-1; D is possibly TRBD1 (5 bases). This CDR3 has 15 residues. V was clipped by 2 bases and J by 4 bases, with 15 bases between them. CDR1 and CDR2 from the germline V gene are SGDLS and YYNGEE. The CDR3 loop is CASSVGLGVGTEAFF. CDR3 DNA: TGTGCCAGCAGCGTGGGCTTAGGGGTGGGCACTGAAGCTTTCTTT.

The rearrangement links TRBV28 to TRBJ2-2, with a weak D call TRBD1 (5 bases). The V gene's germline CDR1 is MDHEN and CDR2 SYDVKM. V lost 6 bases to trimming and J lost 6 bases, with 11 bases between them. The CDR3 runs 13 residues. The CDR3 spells CASRGDGAGELFF. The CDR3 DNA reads TGTGCCAGCAGAGGGGATGGCGCCGGGGAGCTGTTTTTT.

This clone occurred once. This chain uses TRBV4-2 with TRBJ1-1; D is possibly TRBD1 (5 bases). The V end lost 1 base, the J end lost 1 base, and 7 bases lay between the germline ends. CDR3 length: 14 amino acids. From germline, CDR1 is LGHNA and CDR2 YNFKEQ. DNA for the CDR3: TGTGCCAGCAGCCAAGTTGGACAGAACACTGAAGCTTTCTTT. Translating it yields CASSQVGQNTEAFF.

As DNA, the CDR3 is TGTGCCAGCTCACCAGTACAGGGGGCTCACGAGCAGTACTTC. Residues: CASSPVQGAHEQYF. V is TRBV18 and J is TRBJ2-7; 9 bases fit TRBD1. The CDR3 contains 14 residues. Germline V gene sequence: CDR1 KGHSH, CDR2 LQKENI. J was trimmed by 5 bases and V by 2 bases; bases with no gene match: 4.